This T cell receptor (beta chain) appears in the sequencing data of a study of blood T cell repertoires in COVID-19 (dated by TCRdb to the early 2020s). For context, the study as a whole: The collaborator samples originated in the United States, Italy and Spain and spanned the acute and convalescent phases of COVID-19. The prospective study material was composed of cDNA or gDNA derived from T cells, B-cell-depleted T cells, or PBMCs. Deeply sampled blood TCRbeta repertoires from subjects exposed to, actively infected with, or recovered from COVID-19 were included in the dataset. A freely available public database, intended as a resource for researchers studying the immune response to SARS-CoV-2, is where the repertoires were released. The samples were drawn from two sources: the first 160 participants of the ongoing ImmuneRACE study, and fewer than 1,500 subjects contributed by 6 global collaborators. The sample metadata nearly always contained a de-identified subject ID, COVID-19 status, age in years and sex. Where HLA class I and class II types were available, the types were taken from metadata supplied by the sample provider, not from assay-based typing.

CDR1 and CDR2 are drawn from the germline V gene: SGHDT, YYEEEE. Relative to germline, V is 3 bases shorter and J is 8 bases shorter, with 9 bases between their ends. The CDR3 measures 12 amino acids from cysteine to phenylalanine. The DNA shown is the 36-base CDR3, in frame from base 1. The immunoSEQ Assay, a bias-controlled multiplex PCR, was used to amplify TCRbeta CDR3 regions from genomic DNA. The original methods were these. The number of nucleated cells in each sample was estimated from the amplification of reference gene primers within the assay. Sequence reads were collapsed and filtered to measure the absolute abundance of every unique TCRbeta CDR3 rearrangement. Productive Simpson clonality was computed per sample as the square root of Simpson's diversity index over productive rearrangements. The table was pulled from immuneACCESS by TCRdb, which kept in-frame rearrangements only. Such tables lose some clones; where checked, under half of the loss comes from unresolved V genes, and the rest has no known cause. For V, J and clone size, that table is used; D and trimming come from the DNA. The sample has roughly 35,000 clones on record, about 87% of them singletons. 11% to 15% of the sample lies in the top ten.

On the study overall, not on this receptor specifically: The quantity of clinical and demographic metadata differed by source and by participant and was supplied without curation.

On this clone itself: Its antigen is not yet known. One base away there is no much larger clone; base qualities are not given.

Collaborating institutions collected whole blood in K2EDTA tubes following their own protocols. For TCRbeta analysis, collaborators shipped samples as frozen whole blood, isolated PBMCs, or DNA extracted from either of those sample types. The clonotype originates from a man aged 55 to 69 with active COVID-19. This receptor chain uses TRBV5-6 and TRBJ2-1, with no confidently assigned D gene. The sequenced sample was peripheral blood. Read as DNA, the sequence is TGTGCCAGCAGCTCAGTCATGGATGAGCAGTTCTTC. The encoded protein is CASSSVMDEQFF.